What follows is one T cell receptor beta chain and its context. Participants' own reports of clinical history determined their cohort assignment. The data belong to a study of blood T cell repertoires in COVID-19. Study-wide background: T cells, B-cell-depleted T cells, or PBMCs supplied cDNA or gDNA.

The data were produced by immunoSEQ multiplex PCR, yet TCRdb's version contains in-frame clones alone and is incomplete. Here the sample spans a few hundred thousand clones, over 65% being singletons. Material: PBMCs or T cells enriched from blood (not recorded which). This clonotype originated in a woman aged 55-69 years who had recovered from COVID-19.

This chain's CDR3 is CASSVGGVPIPPDTEAFF. The CDR3 coding sequence is TGTGCCAGCAGCGTAGGAGGCGTACCCATCCCTCCCGACACTGAAGCTTTCTTT. The gene calls are TRBV9 and TRBJ1-1; D is uncertain. Germline V lookup: CDR1 SGDLS, CDR2 YYNGEE. The CDR3 has 18 residues. Trimming removed 0 bases at V and 3 bases at J, with 21 bases between.